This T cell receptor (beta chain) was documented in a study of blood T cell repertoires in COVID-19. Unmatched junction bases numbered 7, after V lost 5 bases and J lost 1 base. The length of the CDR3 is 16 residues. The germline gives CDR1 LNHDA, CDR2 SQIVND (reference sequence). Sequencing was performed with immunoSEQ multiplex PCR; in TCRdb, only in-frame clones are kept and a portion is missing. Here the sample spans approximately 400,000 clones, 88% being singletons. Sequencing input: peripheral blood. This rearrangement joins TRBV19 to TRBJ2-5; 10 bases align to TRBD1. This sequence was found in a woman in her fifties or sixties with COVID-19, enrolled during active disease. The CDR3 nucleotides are TGTGCCAGTAGTCTGGACAGGGGGGGGGTCCAAGAGACCCAGTACTTC. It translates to CASSLDRGGVQETQYF. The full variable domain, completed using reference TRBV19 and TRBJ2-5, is DGGITQSPKYLFRKEGQNVTLSCEQNLNHDAMYWYRQDPGQGLRLIYYSQIVNDFQKGDIAEGYSVSREKKESFPLTVTSAQKNPTAFYLCASSLDRGGVQETQYFGPGTRLLVL.